The 30 T cell receptor beta chains below were found in one sample sequenced in a study of OX40 agonist ivuxolimab in advanced cancers. The repertoire was sequenced with immunoSEQ multiplex PCR; TCRdb's copy has only in-frame clones and lacks some. Among approximately 88,000 clones listed, 70% to 90% were seen once. The sequences come from CD4+ or CD8+ T cells sorted from blood, collected in a trial of the OX40 agonist ivuxolimab. These receptors were collected from an adult with an advanced solid tumor such as melanoma, head and neck, liver or kidney cancer.

The chain combines TRBV2 with TRBJ1-2; D not resolved. V was clipped by 4 bases and J by 5 bases, with 20 bases between them. This CDR3 region has 16 residues. Germline CDR1 SNHLY, CDR2 FYNNEI. CDR3 DNA: TGTGCCAGCAGTGCCCCGAGCGAGGCGGCCTTATATGGCTACACCTTC. This encodes CASSAPSEAALYGYTF.

The V call is TRBV19, the J call TRBJ2-3, with 7 bases identical to TRBD1. There are 14 residues in the CDR3. Trimming at V came to 3 bases and at J to 6 bases, leaving 6 bases not matched to a gene. Germline V gene data show CDR1 as LNHDA and CDR2 as SQIVND (reference sequence). In DNA, the CDR3 is TGTGCCAGTAGTATTAGGGGGCGGATTGATACGCAGTATTTT. It yields the protein CASSIRGRIDTQYF.

The rearrangement uses TRBV2 and TRBJ1-2, with D maybe TRBD1 (5 bases). Between the trimmed V and J ends, which lost 8 bases and 6 bases, there was a span of 10 bases. The CDR3 loop spans 11 amino acids. The germline V gene has CDR1 SNHLY and CDR2 FYNNEI. The CDR3 bases are TGTGCCAGCGAGGGGCCTGATGGCTACACCTTC. It specifies CASEGPDGYTF. The whole variable domain, remainder taken from reference TRBV2 and TRBJ1-2, is EPEVTQTPSHQVTQMGQEVILRCVPISNHLYFYWYRQILGQKVEFLVSFYNNEISEKSEIFDDQFSVERPDGSNFTLKIRSTKLEDSAMYFCASEGPDGYTFGSGTRLTVV.

The DNA for the CDR3 is TGTGCCTGGAGTTATGGCGGCCCTCGGGCAGAGACCCAGTACTTC. It yields the protein CAWSYGGPRAETQYF. This chain uses TRBV30 with TRBJ2-5; the D is unclear. Germline V CDR1 and CDR2: GTSNPN, SVGIG (reference sequence). This CDR3 is 15 amino acids long. Trimming took 2 bases from V and 4 from J, leaving 17 bases between them.

The genes are TRBV6-5 and TRBJ2-7; D remains unclear. There are 12 residues in the CDR3. Trimming removed 5 bases at V and 0 bases at J, with 5 bases between. The germline CDR1 and CDR2 sequences are MNHEY and SVGAGI. The CDR3 nucleotides are TGTGCCAGCAGTCGGGTCTCCTACGAGCAGTACTTC. Translation: CASSRVSYEQYF.

On this clone itself: Being one base from a much bigger clone, this may be a read error. The same CDR3 arises from other DNA sequences in this sample as well. The chain has TRBV5-1 and TRBJ2-7; TRBD2 matches 11 bases. The CDR3 runs 16 residues. Germline assignment: CDR1 SGHRS and CDR2 YFSETQ. DNA for the CDR3: TGCGCCAGTAGCTTTTCTAGCGGGGGGTTCGCCTACGAGCAGTACTTC. Translation gives CASSFSSGGFAYEQYF.

The chain joins TRBV2 to TRBJ1-5; 10 bases are shared with TRBD1. CDR3 length: 16 residues. V lost 5 bases, J lost 7 bases, and 11 bases stayed unmatched. The germline gives CDR1 SNHLY, CDR2 FYNNEI. The CDR3 sequence is CASSPRHGQGGQPQHF. As DNA, the CDR3 is TGTGCCAGCAGTCCCAGACACGGACAGGGGGGACAGCCCCAGCATTTT.

The chain links TRBV4-1 to TRBJ1-6, with D maybe TRBD1 (5 bases). Germline CDR1 reads MGHRA; CDR2 reads YSYEKL. Trimming removed 0 bases at V and 15 bases at J, with 27 bases between. The CDR3 length is 18 residues. CDR3 bases: TGCGCCAGCAGCCAAGACGCCGGGACGGAGGTGCAGCGTAAAAACCTCCACTTT. Protein: CASSQDAGTEVQRKNLHF.

This clone appeared once. The chain links TRBV18 to TRBJ2-3; D possibly corresponds to TRBD1 (6 bases). Looked up from germline, CDR1 is KGHSH and CDR2 is LQKENI. V shed 4 bases and J shed 2 bases, with 10 bases lying between them. The CDR3 is made up of 14 amino acids. The CDR3 sequence: CASSRAGVTDTQYF. DNA of the CDR3: TGTGCCAGCTCACGAGCAGGGGTCACAGATACGCAGTATTTT. The whole variable domain, remainder taken from reference TRBV18 and TRBJ2-3, is NAGVMQNPRHLVRRRGQEARLRCSPMKGHSHVYWYRQLPEEGLKFMVYLQKENIIDESGMPKERFSAEFPKEGPSILRIQQVVRGDSAAYFCASSRAGVTDTQYFGPGTRLTVL.

V is TRBV7-9 and J is TRBJ1-2; no firm D call. Trimming removed 1 base at V and 7 bases at J, with 19 bases between. The CDR3 spans 16 residues. Germline loops: CDR1 SEHNR, CDR2 FQNEAQ (reference sequence). The CDR3 reads CASSLELSVATFGYTF. In nucleotides, the CDR3 is TGTGCCAGCAGCTTAGAATTAAGTGTCGCGACATTTGGCTACACCTTC.

The V gene is TRBV12-5, the J gene TRBJ2-7; D unresolved. V lost 3 bases, J lost 6 bases, and 21 bases lay in between. This CDR3 has 16 residues. The germline CDR1 and CDR2 sequences are LGHNT and FRNRAP. In DNA form, the CDR3 reads TGTGCTAGTGGTTTAGGGCAGCTCCAAATCGACGGCGAGCAGTACTTC. Its protein product is CASGLGQLQIDGEQYF. The whole variable domain, filled in from reference TRBV12-5 and TRBJ2-7, reads DARVTQTPRHKVTEMGQEVTMRCQPILGHNTVFWYRQTMMQGLELLAYFRNRAPLDDSGMPKDRFSAEMPDATLATLKIQPSEPRDSAVYFCASGLGQLQIDGEQYFGPGTRLTVT.

This chain uses TRBV29-1 with TRBJ2-7, with D perhaps TRBD2 (6 bases). The CDR3 contains 13 residues. Trimming shortened V by 2 bases and J by 7 bases, and 15 bases separated the two germline ends. Germline CDR1 SQVTM, CDR2 ANQGSEA. The CDR3 DNA reads TGCAGCGTTGAATTAGGCAGGGCGGGAGAGCAGTACTTC. This codes for CSVELGRAGEQYF.

To note about this clone: Sequence at one end of the junction differs from germline and may be a read error. The V call is TRBV10-3, the J call TRBJ2-5, with D unclear. This CDR3 is 13 amino acids long. Germline V gene sequence: CDR1 ENHRY, CDR2 SYGVKD. Written as DNA, the CDR3 is TGTGCCATCAGTGAGGGACCCCCCGGGCCCCTGCACTTC. This sequence encodes CAISEGPPGPLHF.

CDR3 amino acids: CASSLAGRVHGELFF. CDR3 DNA: TGTGCCAGTAGTCTGGCGGGGCGGGTCCACGGGGAGCTGTTTTTT. The chain employs TRBV19 and TRBJ2-2; tentative D call: TRBD2 (6 bases). Germline V CDR1 and CDR2: LNHDA, SQIVND (reference sequence). Trimming shortened V by 5 bases and J by 7 bases, and 17 bases separated the two germline ends. The CDR3 runs to 15 residues.

Only one count was recorded for this clone. V usage is TRBV6-6 and J usage is TRBJ1-5; 9 bases align to TRBD1. Looked up from germline, CDR1 is MNHNY and CDR2 is SVGAGI (reference sequence). The CDR3 sequence is 15 residues long. V lost 2 bases, J lost 5 bases, and 4 bases stayed unmatched. This CDR3 reads CASSYGTGRDQPQHF. The DNA of the CDR3 is TGTGCCAGCAGTTACGGGACAGGGAGGGATCAGCCCCAGCATTTT.

V and J are TRBV19 and TRBJ2-1; 12 bases match TRBD1. J gave up 7 bases and V 6 bases, and 4 bases lay outside the gene matches. The CDR3 totals 14 residues. Germline CDR1 is LNHDA and CDR2 is SQIVND (reference sequence). CDR3 nucleotides: TGTGCCAGTAGCCGGGACAGGGGGCTGAATGAGCAGTTCTTC. Translated, it gives CASSRDRGLNEQFF.

The chain employs TRBV18 and TRBJ1-2; 9 bases align to TRBD1. Trimming cost V 3 bases and J 0 bases; bases outside gene matches: 11. Looked up from germline, CDR1 is KGHSH and CDR2 is LQKENI. This CDR3 contains 18 residues. The CDR3 DNA sequence: TGTGCCAGCTCACCCTCACCCGGGACAGGGTACCCTAACTATGGCTACACCTTC. Its translation is CASSPSPGTGYPNYGYTF. Variable domain in full (rest from reference TRBV18 and TRBJ1-2): NAGVMQNPRHLVRRRGQEARLRCSPMKGHSHVYWYRQLPEEGLKFMVYLQKENIIDESGMPKERFSAEFPKEGPSILRIQQVVRGDSAAYFCASSPSPGTGYPNYGYTFGSGTRLTVV.

The chain joins TRBV11-2 to TRBJ2-3, with D perhaps matching TRBD2 (5 bases). This CDR3 has 18 amino acids. Between the trimmed V and J ends, which lost 2 bases and 0 bases, there was a span of 18 bases. Germline lookup yields CDR1 SGHAT and CDR2 FQNNGV. This chain's CDR3 is CASSLRIRVGESTDTQYF. CDR3 DNA sequence: TGTGCCAGCAGCTTAAGGATAAGGGTCGGGGAAAGCACAGATACGCAGTATTTT.

In the case of this clone: In the same sample, other DNA sequences code for this CDR3. This rearrangement joins TRBV18 to TRBJ1-2; tentatively, D is TRBD1 (5 bases). V was cut by 2 bases and J by 4 bases, with 11 bases left in between. The CDR3 runs to 14 residues. CDR1 is KGHSH and CDR2 is LQKENI in the germline V gene. CDR3 amino acids: CASSPGTGLYGYTF. Here the CDR3 DNA reads TGTGCCAGCTCACCAGGGACGGGTCTCTATGGCTACACCTTC.

This chain uses TRBV2 with TRBJ2-5, with 8 bases that match TRBD1. The CDR3 has 19 amino acids. The junction had 15 bases not matched to a gene; V was cut back by 0 bases and J by 3 bases. Germline assignment: CDR1 SNHLY and CDR2 FYNNEI. The CDR3 DNA reads TGTGCCAGCAGTGAAGCTTGGGGACAGGTCCCCAATAATAAAGAGACCCAGTACTTC. This gives the protein CASSEAWGQVPNNKETQYF.

This clone was seen once. The chain has TRBV27 and TRBJ2-1; the match to TRBD2 covers 16 bases. V gave up 4 bases and J gave up 9 bases; unmatched junction bases: 18. CDR3 length: 20 amino acids. The V gene's germline CDR1 is MNHEY and CDR2 SMNVEV (reference sequence). The CDR3 loop reads CASSSAPGTSGGEVSGEQFF. CDR3 coding DNA: TGTGCCAGCAGTTCGGCCCCCGGGACTAGCGGGGGGGAAGTGTCGGGTGAGCAGTTCTTC.

This sequence joins TRBV11-1 and TRBJ1-1, with 7 bases identical to TRBD1. CDR1 and CDR2 (germline): SGHAT, FQDESV (reference sequence). There are 13 residues in the CDR3. J gave up 6 bases and V 3 bases, and 4 bases lay outside the gene matches. DNA of the CDR3: TGTGCCAGCAGCTTCGGGACAGTCCCTGAAGCTTTCTTT. Its protein is CASSFGTVPEAFF. Full variable domain (rest looked up from reference TRBV11-1 and TRBJ1-1): EAEVAQSPRYKITEKSQAVAFWCDPISGHATLYWYRQILGQGPELLVQFQDESVVDDSQLPKDRFSAERLKGVDSTLKIQPAELGDSAMYLCASSFGTVPEAFFGQGTRLTVV.

V is TRBV7-9 and J is TRBJ2-7, with a weak D call TRBD2 (5 bases). V lost 5 bases and J lost 2, with 25 bases in between. Per germline, CDR1 SEHNR and CDR2 FQNEAQ (reference sequence). This CDR3 has 18 residues. CDR3 bases: TGTGCCAGCAGCCCCCGCGGCGGTACGGACCAGCGGACCTACGAGCAGTACTTC. This translates into CASSPRGGTDQRTYEQYF.

V gene TRBV11-2 combines with J gene TRBJ1-4; maybe TRBD1 (6 bases). V was shortened by 4 bases and J by 5 bases, with 14 bases between the two germline ends. The germline CDR1 and CDR2 sequences are SGHAT and FQNNGV. This CDR3 is 15 amino acids long. The CDR3: CASSSRGQPNEKLFF. The CDR3 bases are TGTGCCAGCAGCTCTCGGGGACAACCAAATGAAAAACTGTTTTTT.

The J gene is TRBJ1-1, the V gene TRBV10-2; the D is unclear. CDR1 is WSHSY and CDR2 is SAAADI in the germline V gene. V lost 4 bases, J lost 1 base, and 7 bases lay in between. The CDR3 runs 13 residues. CDR3 DNA sequence: TGCGCCAGCAGTGTTAGGGAGAACACTGAAGCTTTCTTT. Its translation: CASSVRENTEAFF.

The J gene is TRBJ1-1, the V gene TRBV5-1; 8 nucleotides agree with TRBD1. The CDR3 covers 15 residues. Unmatched junction bases numbered 6, after V lost 4 bases and J lost 1 base. Germline-derived CDR1 and CDR2 are SGHRS and YFSETQ. CDR3 residues: CASSPWTGQNTEAFF. CDR3 nucleotides: TGCGCCAGCAGCCCCTGGACAGGGCAGAACACTGAAGCTTTCTTT.

This clone is a singleton in its sample. One end of the junction does not line up with germline, which may come from a read error. The sample contains more than one DNA sequence encoding this CDR3. The chain joins TRBV19 to TRBJ2-7; no firm D call. Germline lookup yields CDR1 LNHDA and CDR2 SQIVND (reference sequence). CDR3 length: 15 amino acids. The CDR3 here is CASSIKGQAPLEQYF. The CDR3 bases are TGCGCCAGTAGTATAAAAGGTCAGGCCCCTCTCGAGCAGTACTTC.

This sequence joins TRBV19 and TRBJ2-1, with TRBD2 identical over 7 bases. Trimming at V came to 3 bases and at J to 6 bases, leaving 5 bases not matched to a gene. CDR3 size: 14 residues. Germline V CDR1 and CDR2: LNHDA, SQIVND (reference sequence). CDR3 bases: TGTGCCAGTAGTATCTCGCGGACTAGCAATGAGCAGTTCTTC. It specifies CASSISRTSNEQFF. The entire variable domain, with the rest obtained from reference TRBV19 and TRBJ2-1, is as follows: DGGITQSPKYLFRKEGQNVTLSCEQNLNHDAMYWYRQDPGQGLRLIYYSQIVNDFQKGDIAEGYSVSREKKESFPLTVTSAQKNPTAFYLCASSISRTSNEQFFGPGTRLTVL.

This clone was observed a few times. This sequence joins TRBV5-4 and TRBJ2-7, with 9 nucleotides matching TRBD1. V trimming: 1 base; J trimming: 6 bases; junction bases outside the gene matches: 8. The CDR3 is 15 residues long. Germline CDR1 and CDR2: SGHNT and YYREEE (reference sequence). CDR3 in amino acids: CASSLRDRVWSEQYF. Here the CDR3 DNA reads TGTGCCAGCAGCTTGAGGGACAGGGTATGGAGCGAGCAGTACTTC.

The V call is TRBV6-6, the J call TRBJ1-5; no definite D call. CDR1 is MNHNY and CDR2 is SVGAGI in the germline V gene (reference sequence). CDR3 length: 13 amino acids. The V end lost 0 bases, the J end lost 4 bases, and 4 bases lay between the germline ends. DNA for the CDR3: TGTGCCAGCAGTTACTCGAGGAATCAGCCCCAGCATTTT. Encoded protein: CASSYSRNQPQHF.